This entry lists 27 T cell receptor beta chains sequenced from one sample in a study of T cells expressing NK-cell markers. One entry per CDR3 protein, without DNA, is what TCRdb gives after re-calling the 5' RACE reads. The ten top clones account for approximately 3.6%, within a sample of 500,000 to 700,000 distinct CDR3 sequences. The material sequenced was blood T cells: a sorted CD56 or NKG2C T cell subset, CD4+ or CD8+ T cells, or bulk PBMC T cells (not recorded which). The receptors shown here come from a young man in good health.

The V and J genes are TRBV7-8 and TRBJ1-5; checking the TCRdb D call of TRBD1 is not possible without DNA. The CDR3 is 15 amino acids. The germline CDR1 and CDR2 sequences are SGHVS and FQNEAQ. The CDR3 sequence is CASSFGQVINQPQHF.

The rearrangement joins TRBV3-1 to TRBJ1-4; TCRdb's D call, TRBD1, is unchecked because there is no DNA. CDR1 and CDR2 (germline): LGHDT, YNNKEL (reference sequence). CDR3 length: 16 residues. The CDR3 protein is CASSQVHTGANEKLFF.

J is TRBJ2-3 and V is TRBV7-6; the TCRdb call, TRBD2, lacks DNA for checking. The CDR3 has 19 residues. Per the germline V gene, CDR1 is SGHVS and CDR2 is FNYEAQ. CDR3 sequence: CASSLDRLAGGLSTDTQYF.

The CDR3 reads CASSQINQPQHF. The chain employs TRBV7-9 and TRBJ1-5. Germline V gene lookup returns CDR1 SEHNR and CDR2 FQNEAQ (reference sequence). The CDR3 is 12 amino acids.

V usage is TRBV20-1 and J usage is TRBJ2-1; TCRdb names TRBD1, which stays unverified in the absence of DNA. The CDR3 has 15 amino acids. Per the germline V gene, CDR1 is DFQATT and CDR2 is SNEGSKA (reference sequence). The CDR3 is CSARAPGASYNEQFF.

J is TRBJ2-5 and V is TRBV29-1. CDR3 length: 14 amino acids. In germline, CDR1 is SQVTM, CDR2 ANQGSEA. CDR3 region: CSVGGRGWQETQYF.

The CDR3 spells CASSPGGPQHF. The chain uses TRBV6-6 and TRBJ1-5; absent DNA, TCRdb's TRBD1 call cannot be checked. Germline assignment: CDR1 MNHNY and CDR2 SVGAGI (reference sequence). The CDR3 sequence is 11 residues long.

CDR3 amino acids: CASSSLREQYF. The chain combines TRBV5-6 with TRBJ2-7. Looked up from germline, CDR1 is SGHDT and CDR2 is YYEEEE. CDR3 length equals 11 residues.

The CDR3 here is CASSQVSLGGLNEQFF. The chain is built from TRBV3-1 and TRBJ2-1; the TCRdb call, TRBD1, lacks DNA for checking. Looked up from germline, CDR1 is LGHDT and CDR2 is YNNKEL (reference sequence). The CDR3 runs 16 residues.

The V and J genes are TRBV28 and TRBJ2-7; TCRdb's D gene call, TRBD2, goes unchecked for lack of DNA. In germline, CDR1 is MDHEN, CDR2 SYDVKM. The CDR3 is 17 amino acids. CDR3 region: CASSLSRGGVPSYEQYF.

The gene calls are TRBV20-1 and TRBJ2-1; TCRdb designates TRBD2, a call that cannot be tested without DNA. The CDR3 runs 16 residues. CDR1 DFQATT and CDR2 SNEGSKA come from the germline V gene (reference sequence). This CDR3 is CSAPTLASETYNEQFF.

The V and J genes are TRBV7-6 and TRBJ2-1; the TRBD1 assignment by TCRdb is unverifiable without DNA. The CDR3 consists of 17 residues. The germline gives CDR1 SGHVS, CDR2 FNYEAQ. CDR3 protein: CASSLVVGTLSYNEQFF.

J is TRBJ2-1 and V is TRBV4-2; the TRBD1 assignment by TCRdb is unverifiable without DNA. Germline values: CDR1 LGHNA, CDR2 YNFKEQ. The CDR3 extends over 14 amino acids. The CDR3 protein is CASSQAGFGNEQFF.

The CDR3 sequence is CASSSDRLRPEETQYF. This chain joins TRBV7-8 and TRBJ2-5; TCRdb lists TRBD1, though no DNA is available to test this call. This CDR3 contains 16 residues. Germline lookup yields CDR1 SGHVS and CDR2 FQNEAQ.

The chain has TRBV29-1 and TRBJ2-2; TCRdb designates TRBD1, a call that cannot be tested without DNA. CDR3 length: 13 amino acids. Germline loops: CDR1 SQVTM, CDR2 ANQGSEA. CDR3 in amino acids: CSGGQGRTGELFF.

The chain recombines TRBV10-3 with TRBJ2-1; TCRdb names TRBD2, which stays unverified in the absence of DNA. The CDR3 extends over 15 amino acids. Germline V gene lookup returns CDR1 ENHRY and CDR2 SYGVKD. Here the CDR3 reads CAISELVAGSNEQFF.

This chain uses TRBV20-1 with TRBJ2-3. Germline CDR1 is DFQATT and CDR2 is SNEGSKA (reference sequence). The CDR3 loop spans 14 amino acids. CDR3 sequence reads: CSAPRSDQADTQYF.

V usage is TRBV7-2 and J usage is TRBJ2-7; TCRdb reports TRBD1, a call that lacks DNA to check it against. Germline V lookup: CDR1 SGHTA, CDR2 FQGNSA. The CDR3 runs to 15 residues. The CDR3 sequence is CASSLGTGQTYEQYF. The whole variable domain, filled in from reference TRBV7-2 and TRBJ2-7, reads GAGVSQSPSNKVTEKGKDVELRCDPISGHTALYWYRQSLGQGLEFLIYFQGNSAPDKSGLPSDRFSAERTGGSVSTLTIQRTQQEDSAVYLCASSLGTGQTYEQYFGPGTRLTVT.

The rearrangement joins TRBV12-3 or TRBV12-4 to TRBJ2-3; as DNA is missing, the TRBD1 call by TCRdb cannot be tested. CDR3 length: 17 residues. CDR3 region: CASSLGRQGGSTDTQYF.

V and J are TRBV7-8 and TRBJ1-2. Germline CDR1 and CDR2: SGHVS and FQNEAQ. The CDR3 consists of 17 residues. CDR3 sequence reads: CASSVRTSVLGETGYTF.

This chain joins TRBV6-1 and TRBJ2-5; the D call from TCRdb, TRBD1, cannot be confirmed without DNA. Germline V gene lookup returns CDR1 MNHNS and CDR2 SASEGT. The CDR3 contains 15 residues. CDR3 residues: CASSEYNKGAETQYF.

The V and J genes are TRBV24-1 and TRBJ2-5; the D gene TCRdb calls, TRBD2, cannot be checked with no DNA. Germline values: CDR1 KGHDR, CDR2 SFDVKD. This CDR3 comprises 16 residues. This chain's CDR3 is CATSDSGLAGLETQYF.

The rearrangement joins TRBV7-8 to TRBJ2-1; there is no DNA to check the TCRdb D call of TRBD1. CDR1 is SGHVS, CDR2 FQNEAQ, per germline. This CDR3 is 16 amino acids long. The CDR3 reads CASSQGGDTSYNEQFF.

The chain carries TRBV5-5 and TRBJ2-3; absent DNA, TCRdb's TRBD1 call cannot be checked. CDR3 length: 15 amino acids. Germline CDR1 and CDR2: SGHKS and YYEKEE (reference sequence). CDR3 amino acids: CASSLAGRVKDTQYF.

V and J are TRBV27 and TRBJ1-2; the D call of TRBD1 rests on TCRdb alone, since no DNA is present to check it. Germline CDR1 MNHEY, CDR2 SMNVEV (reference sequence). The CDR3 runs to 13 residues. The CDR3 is CASSQAQGLGYTF.

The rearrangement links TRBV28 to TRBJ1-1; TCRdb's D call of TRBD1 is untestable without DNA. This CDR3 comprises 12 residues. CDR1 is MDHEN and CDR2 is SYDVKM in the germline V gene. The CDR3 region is CASSLPGQEAFF.

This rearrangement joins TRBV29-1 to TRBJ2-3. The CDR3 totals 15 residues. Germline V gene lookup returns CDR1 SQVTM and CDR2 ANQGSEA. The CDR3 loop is CSVEGLGFFTDTQYF.